This TCR beta chain was identified during a study of cytomegalovirus exposure and HLA in healthy donors. Germline V gene sequence: CDR1 MDHEN, CDR2 SYDVKM. Trimming pared 6 bases from V and 4 bases from J, leaving 21 bases between. The CDR3 covers 16 residues. Using immunoSEQ multiplex PCR, the repertoire was profiled, and TCRdb retains in-frame clones only, with some absent. In the table there are about 160,000 clones, 88% of which are singletons. The rearrangement links TRBV28 to TRBJ1-2; tentatively, D is TRBD1 (6 bases). Sequencing used PBMCs. This TCR was recovered from a man aged 18 to 29 in good health and CMV-seronegative. CDR3 nucleotides: TGTGCCAGCAGCCCCGAGGGGGGGGCCGATCTCTATGGCTACACCTTC. Encoded protein: CASSPEGGADLYGYTF.